The present entry profiles one T cell receptor (beta chain) with its context. Across under 25 US areas, participants ranged in age from about 18 to 90 years. Allocation to cohorts depended on clinical history reported by the participants. The J segment lost 0 bases and the V segment lost 1 base, leaving 13 bases of the junction unmatched. Germline loops: CDR1 KGHDR, CDR2 SFDVKD. The CDR3 contains 21 residues. The data derive from a study of blood T cell repertoires in COVID-19. The wider study: Samples representing acute and convalescent COVID-19 were sourced from the United States, Italy and Spain. T cells, B-cell-depleted T cells, or PBMCs supplied cDNA or gDNA.

TCRdb keeps only in-frame clones here, not all; method: immunoSEQ multiplex PCR. This sample yields 350,000 to 450,000 clones, of which 70% to 90% are seen a single time; 1.4% belongs to the top ten. This TCR derives from a woman aged 18-29 years who had been exposed to COVID-19. Sequencing was done on a sample of PBMCs or T cells enriched from blood (not recorded which). The chain links TRBV24-1 to TRBJ2-3, with 12 bases fitting TRBD2. DNA for the CDR3: TGTGCCACCAGTGATTTAAGGCTCTCTAGCGGGGGGGTCTATAGCACAGATACGCAGTATTTT. Its protein is CATSDLRLSSGGVYSTDTQYF.